Shown below are 17 T cell receptor beta chains from a single sample sequenced in a study of CD8 T cells in Susac syndrome. Reverse transcription of about 0.5 to 1 ug RNA was carried out with random hexamers. TCRdb redid the calling of the immunoSEQ multiplex PCR reads with MiXCR, one entry per CDR3 protein. Of over 200,000 distinct CDR3 sequences listed, 95% were seen once; the top ten hold approximately 0.08%. Sequencing was performed on CD4+ T cells from PBMCs. The receptor source for this set is a human donor with multiple sclerosis.

The rearrangement links TRBV20-1 to TRBJ2-1; D is undetermined. From germline, CDR1 is DFQATT and CDR2 SNEGSKA (reference sequence). The CDR3 contains 12 residues. The CDR3 DNA reads as TGCAGCCCACGGAGCTCCTACAATGAGCAGTTCTTC. Residues: CSPRSSYNEQFF.

This chain links TRBV30 with TRBJ2-3, with unresolved D. CDR1 is GTSNPN, CDR2 SVGIG, per germline (reference sequence). V was shortened by 0 bases and J by 4 bases, with 8 bases between the two germline ends. This CDR3 is built from 13 residues. For the CDR3, the DNA is TGTGCCTGGAGTGTGGCCGGCGCAGATACGCAGTATTTT. Residues: CAWSVAGADTQYF. The full variable domain, with the rest looked up from reference TRBV30 and TRBJ2-3, is SQTIHQWPATLVQPVGSPLSLECTVEGTSNPNLYWYRQAAGRGLQLLFYSVGIGQISSEVPQNLSASRPQDRQFILSSKKLLLSDSGFYLCAWSVAGADTQYFGPGTRLTVL.

This chain uses TRBV6-5 with TRBJ2-1; no firm D call. CDR1 MNHEY and CDR2 SVGAGI come from the germline V gene. The CDR3 runs to 12 residues. The ends were cut back, 5 bases at V and 9 bases at J, with 11 bases in the middle. The CDR3 DNA reads as TGTGCCAGCAGTAAAGACTTTATTGAGCAGTTCTTC. Amino acids: CASSKDFIEQFF.

This chain uses TRBV20-1 with TRBJ2-2; TRBD2 might be the D (7 bases). Trimming took 6 bases from V and 6 from J, leaving 14 bases between them. Germline V gene sequence: CDR1 DFQATT, CDR2 SNEGSKA (reference sequence). This CDR3 comprises 13 residues. CDR3 DNA: TGCAGTGCCCGGGGGGCAGGGGCCGGGGAGCTGTTTTTT. As protein: CSARGAGAGELFF.

J is TRBJ2-2 and V is TRBV20-1; 10 positions match TRBD2. The CDR3 totals 14 residues. The germline CDR1 and CDR2 sequences are DFQATT and SNEGSKA (reference sequence). The ends lost 5 bases at V and 3 bases at J; junction bases unmatched: 3. The CDR3, as DNA: TGCAGTGCTTGGACTAGCGGTTACACCGGGGAGCTGTTTTTT. It yields the protein CSAWTSGYTGELFF.

The chain recombines TRBV12-3 or TRBV12-4 with TRBJ2-3; a weak D match, TRBD1 (8 bases). CDR3 length: 14 residues. V was cut by 4 bases and J by 6 bases, with 14 bases left in between. The CDR3 sequence: CASSSQGGMDTQYF. The CDR3 nucleotides are TGTGCCAGCAGTTCACAGGGGGGGATGGATACGCAGTATTTT.

The chain employs TRBV20-1 and TRBJ1-2; D call uncertain. With 6 bases removed from V and 6 bases from J, the gap between germline ends came to 11 bases. This CDR3 is 11 amino acids long. Germline loops: CDR1 DFQATT, CDR2 SNEGSKA (reference sequence). The CDR3: CSADTEDGYTF. The CDR3 coding sequence is TGCAGTGCCGACACAGAAGATGGCTACACCTTC.

The J gene is TRBJ1-6, the V gene TRBV12-3 or TRBV12-4; TRBD1 agrees at 9 bases. The CDR3 runs 15 residues. With V trimmed by 5 bases and J by 6 bases, 5 bases remained unmatched. The chain's CDR3 is CASSRDRAANSPLHF. The CDR3 region has the DNA TGTGCCAGCAGTCGGGACAGGGCGGCTAATTCACCCCTCCACTTT.

This clonotype was counted a single time. The V call is TRBV30, the J call TRBJ2-1; 9 bases fit TRBD1. The ends lost 1 base at V and 2 bases at J; junction bases unmatched: 6. The CDR3 spans 16 residues. Germline V gene sequence: CDR1 GTSNPN, CDR2 SVGIG (reference sequence). In DNA, the CDR3 is TGTGCCTGGAGTGCGAAGACAGGGGGAACCTACAATGAGCAGTTCTTC. It yields the protein CAWSAKTGGTYNEQFF.

The gene calls are TRBV29-1 and TRBJ2-1, with 9 bases matching TRBD2. CDR3 length equals 15 residues. Per the germline V gene, CDR1 is SQVTM and CDR2 is ANQGSEA. Trimming took 4 bases from V and 0 from J; bases not matched to a gene: 4. Here the CDR3 DNA reads TGCAGCGTTGGGCTAGCGGGGAACTCCTACAATGAGCAGTTCTTC. Translating gives CSVGLAGNSYNEQFF.

The chain combines TRBV5-1 with TRBJ1-6, with D unclear. Trimming took off 0 bases at V and 8 bases at J, with 15 bases between the two ends. Looked up from germline, CDR1 is SGHRS and CDR2 is YFSETQ. The CDR3 extends over 16 amino acids. CDR3 DNA sequence: TGCGCCAGCAGCTTGGGTGCAACCCCGAATGATTCACCCCTCCACTTT. Its protein product is CASSLGATPNDSPLHF.

V usage is TRBV14 and J usage is TRBJ1-6; D remains unclear. This CDR3 has 12 residues. Trimming left V 6 bases short and J 7 bases short, with 7 bases between. Germline CDR1 is SGHDN and CDR2 is FVKESK. The CDR3 nucleotides are TGTGCCAGCAGTCATGGCAATTCACCCCTCCACTTT. Residues: CASSHGNSPLHF.

This clonotype was recorded a few times. The chain has TRBV12-3 or TRBV12-4 and TRBJ1-5; no definite D call. CDR3 length: 14 amino acids. V was pared by 1 base and J by 2 bases, with 6 bases between. The CDR3 sequence: CASSLGGRNQPQHF. The CDR3 region has the DNA TGTGCCAGCAGTTTAGGAGGCCGCAATCAGCCCCAGCATTTT.

The chain is built from TRBV30 and TRBJ1-5; tentatively, D is TRBD1 (6 bases). The CDR3 contains 14 residues. The germline V gene encodes CDR1 GTSNPN and CDR2 SVGIG (reference sequence). V lost 7 bases and J 0 bases, leaving 13 bases between the germline ends. CDR3 nucleotide sequence: TGTGCCTTCTCTAGGGGACATAGCAATCAGCCCCAGCATTTT. This gives the protein CAFSRGHSNQPQHF.

The rearrangement joins TRBV4-1 to TRBJ1-2; 10 positions agree with TRBD1. The CDR3 length is 16 residues. After removal of 0 bases from V and 3 bases from J, the junction contained 4 bases not matched to a gene. Germline CDR1 is MGHRA and CDR2 is YSYEKL. CDR3 nucleotides: TGCGCCAGCAGCCAAGACGAGGACAGGGGGGACTATGGCTACACCTTC. Encoded protein: CASSQDEDRGDYGYTF.

V usage is TRBV19 and J usage is TRBJ1-1; possible D gene TRBD1, 6 bases. This CDR3 region has 13 residues. Germline V CDR1 and CDR2: LNHDA, SQIVND (reference sequence). V was shortened by 9 bases and J by 0 bases, with 11 bases between the two germline ends. CDR3 in amino acids: CASYRDMNTEAFF. The DNA of the CDR3 is TGTGCCAGCTACAGGGACATGAACACTGAAGCTTTCTTT.

The chain recombines TRBV4-1 with TRBJ2-7; 7 bases map to TRBD2. The V gene end was trimmed by 0 bases and the J gene end by 2 bases; junction bases not matched to a gene: 4. Germline V lookup: CDR1 MGHRA, CDR2 YSYEKL. The length of the CDR3 is 15 residues. CDR3 sequence (DNA): TGCGCCAGCAGCCAAGAGTGGGGGGGTCCCTACGAGCAGTACTTC. Protein product: CASSQEWGGPYEQYF.